This T cell receptor (beta chain) stems from a study of identical twins. This clonotype was observed at least ten times. TCRdb re-called the 5' RACE reads with MiXCR, one entry per CDR3 protein. The table has approximately 240,000 distinct CDR3 sequences, 11% to 15% seen once. J gave up 5 bases and V 6 bases, and 4 bases lay outside the gene matches. The CDR3 spans 13 residues. Germline values: CDR1 MNHNS, CDR2 SASEGT. This TCR came from a young woman in good health. The rearrangement uses TRBV6-1 and TRBJ1-2; 9 bases fit TRBD1. The source material was memory (CD45RO+) T cells sorted from blood. CDR3 in amino acids: CASRFDRGYGYTF. The CDR3 coding sequence is TGTGCCAGCAGATTCGACAGGGGGTATGGCTACACCTTC.